This T cell receptor (beta chain) appears in the sequencing data of a study of ipilimumab plus nivolumab after autologous stem cell transplantation. Using immunoSEQ multiplex PCR, the repertoire was profiled, and TCRdb retains in-frame clones only, with some absent. The profile shows approximately 40,000 clones, nearly 95% of them singletons. Specimen: PBMCs, collected in a trial of ipilimumab plus nivolumab as post-transplant consolidation. This clonotype was sampled from a male donor with multiple myeloma.

Here the CDR3 reads CASSQADIGGSVEQFF. CDR3 nucleotides: TGTGCCAGCAGCCAAGCCGATATCGGCGGGAGTGTTGAGCAGTTCTTC. The chain combines TRBV14 with TRBJ2-1; 7 bases fit TRBD2. V shed 1 base and J 9 bases; nucleotides not matched to a gene: 12. This CDR3 comprises 16 residues. CDR1 is SGHDN, CDR2 FVKESK, per germline.